This T cell receptor (beta chain) originates from a study of T cell changes during pregnancy in multiple sclerosis. Profiled with immunoSEQ multiplex PCR; TCRdb holds only in-frame clones, not every one. The data contain 70,000 to 100,000 clones, around 93% of them singletons. The CDR3 is 13 amino acids. Trimming left V 6 bases short and J 4 bases short, with 13 bases between. The germline V gene encodes CDR1 LNHDA and CDR2 SQIVND (reference sequence). The genes are TRBV19 and TRBJ2-7, with a tentative D call TRBD1 (6 bases). The clonotype originates from a female donor with multiple sclerosis, enrolled in a pregnancy study. This specimen consisted of peripheral blood, obtained in the third trimester of pregnancy. The CDR3 DNA reads TGTGCCAGTAGCCGACAGGTTGGATACGAGCAGTACTTC. The encoded protein is CASSRQVGYEQYF.